These 25 T cell receptor beta chains originate from one sample sequenced in a study of T-cell reconstitution after alpha-beta-depleted transplantation in children. A TCRbeta library incorporating unique molecular identifiers was prepared. TCRdb re-called the PCR reads through MiXCR, storing one row per CDR3 protein. The table records about 260,000 distinct CDR3 sequences, roughly 12% of them present only once. Sample: peripheral blood, taken 180 days after TCRalphabeta/CD19-depleted stem cell transplant. The receptor set was obtained from a male patient aged 2-15 years who had a stem cell transplant for chronic granulomatous disease, so the T cells may come from the graft donor.

A single count supports this clonotype. A much larger clonotype is one base distant, so this may be a read error. V and J are TRBV7-8 and TRBJ1-5, with 10 bases matching TRBD1. Germline CDR1 and CDR2: SGHVS and FQNEAQ. The CDR3 is 18 amino acids. In nucleotides, the CDR3 is TGTGCCAGCAGCTCAGAACCGGGACAGGGGAGGAGCAATCAGCCCCGGCATTTT. It translates to CASSSEPGQGRSNQPRHF. The whole variable domain, remainder taken from reference TRBV7-8 and TRBJ1-5, is GAGVSQSPRYKVAKRGQDVALRCDPISGHVSLFWYQQALGQGPEFLTYFQNEAQLDKSGLPSDRFFAERPEGSVSTLKIQRTQQEDSAVYLCASSSEPGQGRSNQPRHFGDGTRLSIL.

This clonotype showed up many times. The chain has TRBV7-9 and TRBJ2-5, with TRBD2 matching over 9 bases. With 5 bases clipped from V and 2 bases from J, the junction kept 15 bases outside the gene matches. There are 18 residues in the CDR3. Germline V gives CDR1 SEHNR, CDR2 FQNEAQ (reference sequence). The chain's CDR3 is CASSNLGATSGEQETQYF. CDR3 nucleotide sequence: TGTGCCAGCAGCAATTTGGGGGCGACTAGCGGAGAGCAAGAGACCCAGTACTTC. The full variable domain, in which reference TRBV7-9 and TRBJ2-5 provide the parts outside the CDR3, is DTGVSQNPRHKITKRGQNVTFRCDPISEHNRLYWYRQTLGQGPEFLTYFQNEAQLEKSRLLSDRFSAERPKGSFSTLEIQRTEQGDSAMYLCASSNLGATSGEQETQYFGPGTRLLVL.

The V and J genes are TRBV30 and TRBJ1-5, with 7 nucleotides matching TRBD1. The CDR3 sequence is 14 residues long. J gave up 2 bases and V 1 base, and 2 bases lay outside the gene matches. Germline CDR1 is GTSNPN and CDR2 is SVGIG (reference sequence). The CDR3 region is CAWSGTGGNQPQHF. The CDR3 region has the DNA TGTGCCTGGAGTGGGACAGGCGGCAATCAGCCCCAGCATTTT.

The sample holds many counts of this clonotype. The chain combines TRBV29-1 with TRBJ2-5; 9 bases are shared with TRBD1. Germline V gene data show CDR1 as SQVTM and CDR2 as ANQGSEA. This CDR3 has 17 amino acids. The ends lost 4 bases at V and 4 bases at J; junction bases unmatched: 16. CDR3 region: CSVVRDRVLREAETQYF. In nucleotides, the CDR3 is TGCAGCGTTGTCCGGGACAGGGTCCTAAGGGAGGCAGAGACCCAGTACTTC. Drawing the rest from reference TRBV29-1 and TRBJ2-5, the complete variable domain is SAVISQKPSRDICQRGTSLTIQCQVDSQVTMMFWYRQQPGQSLTLIATANQGSEATYESGFVIDKFPISRPNLTFSTLTVSNMSPEDSSIYLCSVVRDRVLREAETQYFGPGTRLLVL.

To note about this clonotype: A much larger clone is a single base away; this may be a read error. The rearrangement joins TRBV29-1 to TRBJ1-2; possibly TRBD1 for D (6 bases). Trimming left V 3 bases short and J 6 bases short, with 17 bases between. The CDR3 has 14 residues. Germline CDR1 reads SQVTM; CDR2 reads ANQGSEA. In DNA form, the CDR3 reads TGCAGCGTTGAGATCTCCGGGGGCAGAGATGGCTACACCTTC. Translating gives CSVEISGGRDGYTF.

This clonotype was seen repeatedly, ten times or more. The rearrangement joins TRBV20-1 to TRBJ1-6, with 11 nucleotides matching TRBD1. J gave up 7 bases and V 6 bases, and 5 bases lay outside the gene matches. CDR1 DFQATT and CDR2 SNEGSKA come from the germline V gene (reference sequence). This CDR3 spans 14 amino acids. CDR3 residues: CSARTGGSNSPLHF. The CDR3 DNA reads TGCAGTGCAAGGACAGGGGGCAGCAATTCACCCCTCCACTTT.

This clonotype was seen at least ten times. J is TRBJ2-7 and V is TRBV6-2 or TRBV6-3; weak D call: TRBD2 (6 bases). The germline V and J ends were trimmed by 6 bases and 6 bases, with 12 bases remaining between them. CDR1 is MNHEY, CDR2 SVGEGT, per germline. The CDR3 contains 12 residues. The CDR3 is CASSPTRREQYF. In nucleotides, the CDR3 is TGTGCCAGCAGCCCGACTAGGCGCGAGCAGTACTTC.

This clonotype was recorded many times. The rearrangement joins TRBV5-1 to TRBJ2-5, with 9 bases matching TRBD2. Germline V gives CDR1 SGHRS, CDR2 YFSETQ. Trimming removed 4 bases from V and 1 base from J; junction bases left unmatched: 8. CDR3 size: 16 residues. The CDR3 loop reads CASSPLAGALQETQYF. DNA of the CDR3: TGCGCCAGCAGCCCCTTAGCGGGGGCCCTCCAAGAGACCCAGTACTTC.

This clonotype was observed at least ten times. In nucleotides, the CDR3 is TGTGCCATTCAAAGGCAGAACACTGAAGCTTTCTTT. It is translated as CAIQRQNTEAFF. V usage is TRBV28 and J usage is TRBJ1-1; D unresolved. V lost 10 bases and J 1 base, leaving 10 bases between the germline ends. The CDR3 runs 12 residues. Per germline, CDR1 MDHEN and CDR2 SYDVKM.

This clonotype was recorded at least ten times. The chain has TRBV9 and TRBJ1-1; D is unresolved. The CDR3 is 14 residues long. The germline V and J ends were trimmed by 4 bases and 2 bases, with 12 bases remaining between them. The germline V gene encodes CDR1 SGDLS and CDR2 YYNGEE. CDR3 nucleotide sequence: TGTGCCAGCAGCAAGACCGTCCTAAACACTGAAGCTTTCTTT. This codes for CASSKTVLNTEAFF.

This clonotype was detected many times. This sequence joins TRBV20-1 and TRBJ1-5, with a possible D match to TRBD1 (5 bases). V lost 1 base and J lost 5, with 18 bases in between. From germline, CDR1 is DFQATT and CDR2 SNEGSKA (reference sequence). The CDR3 sequence is 16 residues long. This chain's CDR3 is CSARGKVSVGDQPQHF. The CDR3 DNA is TGCAGTGCTAGAGGTAAAGTGTCAGTAGGGGATCAGCCCCAGCATTTT.

This clonotype was seen repeatedly, ten times or more. The rearrangement links TRBV4-3 to TRBJ2-2, with D possibly being TRBD2 (5 bases). This CDR3 contains 14 residues. CDR1 and CDR2 from the germline V gene are LGHNA and YSLEER. The ends were cut back, 1 base at V and 5 bases at J, with 8 bases in the middle. The CDR3 DNA follows: TGCGCCAGCAGCCAAGTGCAGCGGACCGGGGAGCTGTTTTTT. This sequence encodes CASSQVQRTGELFF.

This clonotype occurred many times. The gene calls are TRBV7-2 and TRBJ2-1; D not resolved. Trimming left V 6 bases short and J 3 bases short, with 18 bases between. CDR1 is SGHTA, CDR2 FQGNSA, per germline. The CDR3 has 16 amino acids. CDR3 DNA sequence: TGTGCCAGCAGACTTTTTCGGTACAGCAACTACAATGAGCAGTTCTTC. Translating gives CASRLFRYSNYNEQFF.

Ten or more counts support this clonotype. V and J are TRBV12-3 or TRBV12-4 and TRBJ1-1; weak D call: TRBD1 (6 bases). This CDR3 is built from 13 residues. The V end was cut by 6 bases, the J end by 6 bases, with 14 bases between. CDR3 region: CASRLGGVAEAFF. The CDR3 DNA reads TGTGCCAGCAGGCTAGGGGGGGTGGCTGAAGCTTTCTTT.

This clonotype was observed at least ten times. V gene TRBV20-1 combines with J gene TRBJ2-2, with D maybe TRBD2 (7 bases). The CDR3 is made up of 15 amino acids. Per the germline V gene, CDR1 is DFQATT and CDR2 is SNEGSKA (reference sequence). Trimming cost V 3 bases and J 6 bases, with 17 bases left between them. CDR3 region: CSASMGGADSGELFF. In DNA form, the CDR3 reads TGCAGTGCTAGCATGGGGGGGGCGGATTCCGGGGAGCTGTTTTTT.

This clonotype was seen many times. The chain uses TRBV28 and TRBJ1-1; perhaps TRBD1 as D (5 bases). V was pared by 4 bases and J by 4 bases, with 13 bases between. Germline V gene data show CDR1 as MDHEN and CDR2 as SYDVKM. The CDR3 loop spans 14 amino acids. The CDR3 here is CASSSTGGTTEAFF. For the CDR3, the DNA is TGTGCCAGCAGTTCTACTGGGGGGACCACTGAAGCTTTCTTT.

This clonotype occurred a few times. The V and J genes are TRBV10-2 and TRBJ2-5; D perhaps matches TRBD1 (5 bases). The germline CDR1 and CDR2 sequences are WSHSY and SAAADI. The CDR3 loop spans 13 amino acids. V gave up 7 bases and J gave up 4 bases, with 13 bases separating them. The CDR3 DNA reads TGCGCCAGCAAACAAAAGGGGCGAGAGACCCAGTACTTC. Amino acids: CASKQKGRETQYF.

The table lists this clonotype with many counts. This chain uses TRBV20-1 with TRBJ2-7; D remains ambiguous. V was cut by 3 bases and J by 3 bases, with 9 bases left in between. The CDR3 is made up of 12 amino acids. Germline CDR1 and CDR2: DFQATT and SNEGSKA (reference sequence). The CDR3 DNA reads TGCAGTGCTAGCCCCTTTAACTACGAGCAGTACTTC. It is translated as CSASPFNYEQYF.

Of note for this clonotype: The junction and the germline gene differ at one end; a read error may be behind it. The V gene is TRBV10-3, the J gene TRBJ2-7; no firm D call. The CDR3 has 12 amino acids. The germline gives CDR1 ENHRY, CDR2 SYGVKD. The CDR3 nucleotides read TGTGCCATCACTGAGTCTGATTACGAGCAGTACTTC. Amino acid sequence: CAITESDYEQYF.

This clonotype was recorded at least ten times. The chain is built from TRBV11-2 and TRBJ2-7, with D perhaps matching TRBD2 (8 bases). This CDR3 comprises 15 residues. V lost 3 bases to trimming and J lost 2 bases, with 14 bases between them. CDR1 and CDR2 (germline): SGHAT, FQNNGV. The CDR3, as DNA: TGTGCCAGCAGCTTCGGTAGCGGGACAGCCTACGAGCAGTACTTC. Protein sequence: CASSFGSGTAYEQYF.

This clonotype was detected ten times or more. The chain recombines TRBV9 with TRBJ1-6; 9 nucleotides match TRBD1. The germline V gene encodes CDR1 SGDLS and CDR2 YYNGEE. The V segment lost 0 bases and the J segment 13 bases; nucleotides outside the gene matches: 11. The CDR3 loop spans 16 amino acids. The DNA for the CDR3 is TGTGCCAGCAGCGTAGCTACCGGACAGGGGTCTTCTCCCCTCCACTTT. Translation gives CASSVATGQGSSPLHF.

Remarks on this clonotype: Given a much more abundant clone one base away, this may be a read error. The V gene is TRBV28, the J gene TRBJ2-7, with 10 bases identical to TRBD2. Germline V gene sequence: CDR1 MDHEN, CDR2 SYDVKM. The CDR3 is 18 residues long. The CDR3 nucleotides are TGTGCCAGCAGTTCAACGGGACTAGCGAGACTTAACTCCCACGAGCAGTACTTC. Translating it yields CASSSTGLARLNSHEQYF.

This clonotype was counted a few times. Given a much more abundant clone one base away, this may be a read error. This chain links TRBV5-4 with TRBJ2-3, with no clear D. V lost 3 bases and J lost 1, with 9 bases in between. The CDR3 has 14 residues. CDR1 is SGHNT and CDR2 is YYREEE in the germline V gene (reference sequence). CDR3 in amino acids: CASSSAPGTDTQYF. DNA for the CDR3: TGTGCCAGCAGCTCGGCTCCTGGCACAGATACGCAGTATTTT.

This clonotype has a count of ten or more. The V call is TRBV12-3 or TRBV12-4, the J call TRBJ1-5; D possibly corresponds to TRBD1 (5 bases). The CDR3 is made up of 15 amino acids. V dropped 0 bases and J dropped 5 bases, with 11 bases sitting between them. CDR3 loop: CASSLAAGGDQPQHF. The CDR3 nucleotides read TGTGCCAGCAGTTTAGCGGCAGGAGGGGATCAGCCCCAGCATTTT.

In this sample, this clonotype turned up many times. The chain uses TRBV29-1 and TRBJ2-7; 9 nucleotides line up with TRBD1. This CDR3 comprises 12 residues. Germline-derived CDR1 and CDR2 are SQVTM and ANQGSEA. J was trimmed by 4 bases and V by 5 bases; bases with no gene match: 3. The CDR3 sequence is CSVLDRGYEQYF. The CDR3 bases are TGCAGCGTTTTGGACAGGGGATACGAGCAGTACTTC.